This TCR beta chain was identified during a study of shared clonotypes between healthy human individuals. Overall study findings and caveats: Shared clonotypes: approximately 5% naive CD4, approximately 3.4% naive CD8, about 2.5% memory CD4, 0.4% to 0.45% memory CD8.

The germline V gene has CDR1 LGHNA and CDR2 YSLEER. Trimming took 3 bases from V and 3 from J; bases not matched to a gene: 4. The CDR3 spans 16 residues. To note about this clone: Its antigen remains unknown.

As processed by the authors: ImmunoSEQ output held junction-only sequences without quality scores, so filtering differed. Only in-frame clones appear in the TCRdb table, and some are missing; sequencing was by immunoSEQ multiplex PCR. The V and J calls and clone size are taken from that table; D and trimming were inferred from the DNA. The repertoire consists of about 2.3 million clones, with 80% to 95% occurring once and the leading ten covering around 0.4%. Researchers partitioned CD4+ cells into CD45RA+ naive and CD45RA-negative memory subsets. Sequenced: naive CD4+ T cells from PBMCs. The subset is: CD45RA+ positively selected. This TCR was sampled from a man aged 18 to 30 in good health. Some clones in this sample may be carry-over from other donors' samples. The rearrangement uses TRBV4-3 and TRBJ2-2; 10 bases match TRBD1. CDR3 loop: CASSQGQGLDTGELFF. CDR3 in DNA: TGCGCCAGCAGCCAGGGACAGGGGTTGGACACCGGGGAGCTGTTTTTT.